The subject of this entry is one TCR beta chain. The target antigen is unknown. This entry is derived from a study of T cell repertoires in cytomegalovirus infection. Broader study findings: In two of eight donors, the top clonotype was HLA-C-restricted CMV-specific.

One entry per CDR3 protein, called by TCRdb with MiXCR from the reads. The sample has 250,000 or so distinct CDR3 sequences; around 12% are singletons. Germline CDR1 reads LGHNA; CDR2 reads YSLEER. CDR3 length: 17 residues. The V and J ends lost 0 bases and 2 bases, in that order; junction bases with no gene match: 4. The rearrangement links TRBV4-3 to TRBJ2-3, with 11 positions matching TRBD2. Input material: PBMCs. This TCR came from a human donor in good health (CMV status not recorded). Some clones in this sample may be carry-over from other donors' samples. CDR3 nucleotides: TGCGCCAGCAGCCAAGAGGGGACTAGCGGAAACACAGATACGCAGTATTTT. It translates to CASSQEGTSGNTDTQYF.